A single sample gave rise to the 18 T cell receptor beta chains below, sequenced in a study of T cell repertoires in cytomegalovirus infection. TCRdb recomputed calls from the reads with MiXCR, one row per CDR3 protein. The profile shows 150,000 or so distinct CDR3 sequences, roughly 6% of them singletons. Sequencing was carried out using PBMCs. These receptors were obtained from a human donor in good health (CMV status not recorded). Some clones in this sample may be carry-over from other donors' samples.

The gene calls are TRBV7-2 and TRBJ2-5; weak D call: TRBD2 (5 bases). The CDR3 runs to 14 residues. Trimming removed 2 bases from V and 4 bases from J, with 11 bases in between. The germline V gene encodes CDR1 SGHTA and CDR2 FQGNSA. Written as DNA, the CDR3 is TGTGCCAGCAGCTTAAACGGGGTGGGAGAGACCCAGTACTTC. Protein sequence: CASSLNGVGETQYF.

In this sample, this clonotype turned up a few times. The rearrangement uses TRBV20-1 and TRBJ2-7; D possibly uses TRBD1 or TRBD2 (5 bases each). V was cut by 4 bases and J by 3 bases, with 13 bases left in between. Germline V lookup: CDR1 DFQATT, CDR2 SNEGSKA (reference sequence). This CDR3 spans 13 amino acids. The CDR3 bases are TGCAGTGCTACCGGGACGGCATACTACGAGCAGTACTTC. Translating it yields CSATGTAYYEQYF.

The V gene is TRBV9, the J gene TRBJ2-7; 7 bases fit TRBD2. Germline trimming cut 0 bases from V and 2 bases from J; bases unmatched to any gene: 2. There are 14 residues in the CDR3. Germline lookup yields CDR1 SGDLS and CDR2 YYNGEE. CDR3 residues: CASSVAGGTYEQYF. CDR3 in DNA: TGTGCCAGCAGCGTAGCGGGGGGAACCTACGAGCAGTACTTC.

CDR3 in DNA: TGTGCCAGCGAGGACAGAATGAACACTGAAGCTTTCTTT. Protein sequence: CASEDRMNTEAFF. The V gene is TRBV6-5, the J gene TRBJ1-1; possibly TRBD1 for D (6 bases). The germline V and J ends were trimmed by 8 bases and 0 bases, with 10 bases remaining between them. This CDR3 is 13 amino acids long. CDR1 is MNHEY and CDR2 is SVGAGI in the germline V gene.

This clonotype was observed many times. The chain couples TRBV5-5 to TRBJ2-5; D possibly corresponds to TRBD2 (6 bases). CDR3 length equals 15 residues. Germline assignment: CDR1 SGHKS and CDR2 YYEKEE (reference sequence). V shed 0 bases and J shed 5 bases, with 14 bases lying between them. CDR3: CASSLEQREVETQYF. The CDR3 bases are TGTGCCAGCAGCTTGGAACAGAGGGAGGTGGAGACCCAGTACTTC.

This clonotype was observed a handful of times. The chain carries TRBV9 and TRBJ2-5, with D perhaps assigned TRBD1 or TRBD2 (6 bases each). In germline, CDR1 is SGDLS, CDR2 YYNGEE. V lost 4 bases and J lost 1, with 11 bases in between. The CDR3 contains 14 residues. The DNA for the CDR3 is TGTGCCAGCAGCCCCGAGGGGGGCCAAGAGACCCAGTACTTC. It encodes CASSPEGGQETQYF.

This clonotype has ten or more counts. This rearrangement joins TRBV25-1 to TRBJ1-1; D is unresolved. The ends were cut back, 0 bases at V and 1 base at J, with 6 bases in the middle. CDR1 and CDR2 (germline): MGHDK, SYGVNS. The CDR3 is made up of 14 amino acids. This CDR3 is CASSEYPANTEAFF. CDR3 DNA: TGTGCCAGCAGTGAATATCCCGCGAACACTGAAGCTTTCTTT.

This clonotype appeared many times. The chain combines TRBV27 with TRBJ1-1; D is ambiguous. Looked up from germline, CDR1 is MNHEY and CDR2 is SMNVEV (reference sequence). V lost 5 bases, J lost 1 base, and 11 bases lay in between. The CDR3 is 14 residues long. This CDR3 reads CASSSLLGNTEAFF. CDR3 nucleotides: TGTGCCAGCAGTAGTTTATTAGGGAACACTGAAGCTTTCTTT.

The chain employs TRBV5-1 and TRBJ1-2, with D possibly matching TRBD1 (6 bases). This CDR3 contains 14 residues. V was trimmed by 6 bases and J by 14 bases, leaving 26 bases between them. The germline CDR1 and CDR2 sequences are SGHRS and YFSETQ. The CDR3 loop is CASTPGGDTSAGTF. The CDR3 bases are TGCGCCAGCACCCCGGGTGGGGACACCTCCGCTGGGACCTTC.

This clonotype occurred many times. This chain links TRBV20-1 with TRBJ1-5, with D tentatively TRBD1 (5 bases). This CDR3 has 14 residues. Trimming took 3 bases from V and 5 from J, leaving 14 bases between them. Germline V lookup: CDR1 DFQATT, CDR2 SNEGSKA (reference sequence). CDR3 in amino acids: CSASGREIDQPQHF. DNA for the CDR3: TGCAGTGCTAGCGGCAGGGAGATAGATCAGCCCCAGCATTTT.

This clonotype was detected ten times or more. The chain recombines TRBV27 with TRBJ1-5; 9 bases match TRBD1. Losses at the gene ends were 3 bases for V and 3 bases for J; bases not matched to a gene: 3. The CDR3 has 15 amino acids. Germline V CDR1 and CDR2: MNHEY, SMNVEV (reference sequence). CDR3 in amino acids: CASSLDRGPNQPQHF. The CDR3 DNA sequence: TGTGCCAGCAGTTTGGACAGGGGACCCAATCAGCCCCAGCATTTT.

This clonotype was seen a handful of times. The rearrangement uses TRBV5-1 and TRBJ1-1; D unresolved. CDR3 length: 17 residues. CDR1 SGHRS and CDR2 YFSETQ come from the germline V gene. V lost 3 bases to trimming and J lost 1 base, with 19 bases between them. The CDR3 sequence: CASSSDLLNFGNTEAFF. Here the CDR3 DNA reads TGCGCCAGCAGCTCGGACCTTTTGAATTTTGGGAACACTGAAGCTTTCTTT.

This clonotype was recorded many times. The chain joins TRBV28 to TRBJ1-5; 9 positions agree with TRBD1. There are 17 residues in the CDR3. Germline-derived CDR1 and CDR2 are MDHEN and SYDVKM. V trimming: 5 bases; J trimming: 0 bases; junction bases outside the gene matches: 8. The CDR3 DNA is TGTGCCAGCAGTACAACAGGGGGCCTATATAGCAATCAGCCCCAGCATTTT. It yields the protein CASSTTGGLYSNQPQHF.

This clonotype was seen a few times. The chain employs TRBV29-1 and TRBJ1-5; possibly TRBD1 for D (5 bases). CDR1 SQVTM and CDR2 ANQGSEA come from the germline V gene. The CDR3 length is 12 residues. Trimming cost V 5 bases and J 5 bases, with 10 bases left between them. CDR3: CSVRQGDQPQHF. The DNA for the CDR3 is TGCAGCGTTCGGCAGGGTGATCAGCCCCAGCATTTT.

This clonotype was seen many times. The CDR3 region is CASRRGGITDTQYF. As DNA, the CDR3 is TGTGCCAGCAGGCGAGGGGGCATCACAGATACGCAGTATTTT. V gene TRBV7-2 combines with J gene TRBJ2-3; 7 bases align to TRBD1. V lost 6 bases to trimming and J lost 2 bases; unmatched junction nucleotides: 5. From germline, CDR1 is SGHTA and CDR2 FQGNSA. The CDR3 runs to 14 residues.

This clonotype was picked up a small number of times. This chain uses TRBV20-1 with TRBJ2-7; perhaps TRBD2 as D (6 bases). The V and J ends lost 5 bases and 0 bases respectively, with 8 bases between them. The CDR3 contains 12 residues. From germline, CDR1 is DFQATT and CDR2 SNEGSKA (reference sequence). The CDR3 spells CSAGRDSYEQYF. Here the CDR3 DNA reads TGCAGTGCTGGGCGGGACTCCTACGAGCAGTACTTC.

There are a few counts of this clonotype. The chain combines TRBV10-3 with TRBJ2-5; D uncertain. Germline values: CDR1 ENHRY, CDR2 SYGVKD. The CDR3 spans 14 residues. V lost 5 bases to trimming and J lost 2 bases, with 12 bases between them. Written as DNA, the CDR3 is TGTGCCATCAGTAGCGCGCCGGTTCAAGAGACCCAGTACTTC. The encoded protein is CAISSAPVQETQYF.

V usage is TRBV28 and J usage is TRBJ1-1; 9 nucleotides match TRBD1. Trimming removed 2 bases from V and 6 bases from J; junction bases left unmatched: 10. This CDR3 region has 16 residues. Germline loops: CDR1 MDHEN, CDR2 SYDVKM. Written as DNA, the CDR3 is TGTGCCAGCAGTTTAAGTCGTGGGACAGGGATCGCTGAAGCTTTCTTT. Residues: CASSLSRGTGIAEAFF.